The entry below describes one T cell receptor (beta chain). What it recognizes is unknown. CDR3 length equals 13 residues. Germline V gene lookup returns CDR1 SEHNR and CDR2 FQNEAQ (reference sequence). Trimming cost V 7 bases and J 9 bases, with 16 bases left between them. One entry per CDR3 protein results from TCRdb running MiXCR on the reads. The sample contains approximately 340,000 distinct CDR3 sequences, roughly 29% of which appear only once. The record originates from a study of T cell repertoires in cytomegalovirus infection. In the study overall: Researchers turned to recently identified HLA-C-restricted CMV epitopes as well as well-studied HLA-B-restricted ones. CMV infection together with matching HLA type was indicated by public TCR beta signatures.

Points from the study as a whole: Identification of carriers of CMV plus the relevant HLA was achieved through cumulative public TCR beta family frequency.

This TCR derives from a human donor in good health (CMV status not recorded). Some clones in this sample may be carry-over from other donors' samples. V gene TRBV7-9 combines with J gene TRBJ2-1, with D perhaps matching TRBD1 (6 bases). Specimen: cultured PBMCs, collected from culture after CMV antigen stimulation. In DNA, the CDR3 is TGTGCCAGCATTCCAGGGGATACAGTTGAGCAGTTCTTC. This gives the protein CASIPGDTVEQFF.